This TCR beta chain appears in the sequencing data of a study of identical twins. TCRdb passed the 5' RACE reads through MiXCR, listing each CDR3 protein once. The sample comprises approximately 150,000 distinct CDR3 sequences, under 4.5% of which are singletons, and 7% to 10% rests with the top ten. This clonotype was seen many times. Trimming took 5 bases from V and 7 from J, leaving 10 bases between them. This CDR3 has 12 amino acids. CDR1 and CDR2 from the germline V gene are SGHRS and YFSETQ. This TCR came from a man younger than 30 in good health. Sequenced material: memory T cells sorted from blood. The chain joins TRBV5-1 to TRBJ2-1; D gene unclear. CDR3 amino acids: CASSPDGNEQFF. CDR3 nucleotides: TGCGCCAGCAGTCCCGACGGTAATGAGCAGTTCTTC.